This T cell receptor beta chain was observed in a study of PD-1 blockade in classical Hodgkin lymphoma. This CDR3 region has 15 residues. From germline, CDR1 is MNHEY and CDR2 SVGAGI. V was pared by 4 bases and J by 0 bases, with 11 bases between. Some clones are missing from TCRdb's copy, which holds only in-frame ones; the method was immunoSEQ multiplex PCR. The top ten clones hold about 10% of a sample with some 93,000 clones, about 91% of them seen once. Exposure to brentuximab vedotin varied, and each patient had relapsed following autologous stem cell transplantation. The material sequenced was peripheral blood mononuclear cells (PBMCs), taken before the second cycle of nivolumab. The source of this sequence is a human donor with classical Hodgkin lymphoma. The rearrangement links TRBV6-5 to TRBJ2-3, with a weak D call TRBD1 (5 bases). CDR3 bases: TGTGCCAGCAGTTGGGGCTCTTTTAGCACAGATACGCAGTATTTT. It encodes CASSWGSFSTDTQYF.